The clone carrying this T cell receptor (beta chain) was seen many times. Its specificity is unknown. A marrow graft followed busulfan-fludarabine conditioning, with cyclophosphamide on days +3 and +4. This table comes from immunoSEQ multiplex PCR, and its TCRdb copy is limited to in-frame clones, with some not included. This repertoire holds about 25,000 clones, and none appear only once. The data derive from a study of T cells after posttransplantation cyclophosphamide. General study results and limits: Later post-transplant blood repertoires were often dominated by donor CD8+ memory clones. Blood and skin or GI T cell repertoires showed limited TRB overlap.

The material sequenced was PBMCs, taken after allogeneic stem cell transplant with posttransplant cyclophosphamide. This receptor was obtained from a male patient younger than 35 who received an allogeneic stem cell transplant from a related donor, was CMV-positive, and had no GVHD. Some T cells may have come from the graft donor.

The DNA of the CDR3 is TGTGCCAGCAGCTTGCAGACGGGAGTCGCCAAAAACATTCAGTACTTC. Translation: CASSLQTGVAKNIQYF. This chain links TRBV5-6 with TRBJ2-4; a weak D match, TRBD2 (6 bases). Trimming pared 1 base from V and 1 base from J, leaving 12 bases between. Per germline, CDR1 SGHDT and CDR2 YYEEEE. The CDR3 consists of 16 residues.